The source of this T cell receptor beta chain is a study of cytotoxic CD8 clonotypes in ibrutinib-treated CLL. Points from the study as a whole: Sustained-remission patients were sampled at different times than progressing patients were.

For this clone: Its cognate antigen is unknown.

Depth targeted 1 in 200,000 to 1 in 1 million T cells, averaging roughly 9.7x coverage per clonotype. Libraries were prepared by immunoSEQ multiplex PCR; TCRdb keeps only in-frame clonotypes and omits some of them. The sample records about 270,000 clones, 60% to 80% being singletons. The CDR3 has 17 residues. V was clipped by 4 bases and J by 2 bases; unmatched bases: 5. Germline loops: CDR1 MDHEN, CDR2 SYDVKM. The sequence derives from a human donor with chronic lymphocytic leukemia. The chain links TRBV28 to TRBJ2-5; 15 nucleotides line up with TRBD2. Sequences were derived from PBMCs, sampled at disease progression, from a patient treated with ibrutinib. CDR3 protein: CASSSGTSGRWQETQYF. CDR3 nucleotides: TGTGCCAGCAGTTCCGGGACTAGCGGGAGGTGGCAAGAGACCCAGTACTTC.